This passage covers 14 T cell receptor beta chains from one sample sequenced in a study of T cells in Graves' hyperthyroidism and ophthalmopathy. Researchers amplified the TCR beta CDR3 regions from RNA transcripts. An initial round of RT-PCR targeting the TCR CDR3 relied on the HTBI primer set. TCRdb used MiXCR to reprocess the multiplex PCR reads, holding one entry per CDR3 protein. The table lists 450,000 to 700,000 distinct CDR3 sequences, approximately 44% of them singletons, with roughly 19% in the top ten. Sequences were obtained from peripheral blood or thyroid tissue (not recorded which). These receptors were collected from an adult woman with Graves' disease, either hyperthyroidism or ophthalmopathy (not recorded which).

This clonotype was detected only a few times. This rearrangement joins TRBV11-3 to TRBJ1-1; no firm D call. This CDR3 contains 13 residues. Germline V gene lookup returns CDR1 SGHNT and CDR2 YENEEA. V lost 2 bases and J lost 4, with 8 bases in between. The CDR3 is CASSLRVGTEAFF. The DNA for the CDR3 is TGTGCCAGCAGCTTACGGGTAGGCACTGAAGCTTTCTTT.

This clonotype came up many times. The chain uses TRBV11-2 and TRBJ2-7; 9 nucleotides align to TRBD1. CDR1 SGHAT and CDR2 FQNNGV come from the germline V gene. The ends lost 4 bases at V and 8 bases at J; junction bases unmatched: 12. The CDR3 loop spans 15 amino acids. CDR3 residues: CASSSLPGTGKKQYF. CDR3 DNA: TGTGCCAGCAGCTCCCTCCCCGGGACAGGGAAAAAGCAGTACTTC.

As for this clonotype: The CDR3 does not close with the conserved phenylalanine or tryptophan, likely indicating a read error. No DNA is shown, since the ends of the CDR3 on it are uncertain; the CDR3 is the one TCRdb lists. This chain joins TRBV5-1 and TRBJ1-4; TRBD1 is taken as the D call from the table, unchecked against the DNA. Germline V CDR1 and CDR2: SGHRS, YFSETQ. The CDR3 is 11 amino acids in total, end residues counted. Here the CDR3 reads CASSLGPGTGV.

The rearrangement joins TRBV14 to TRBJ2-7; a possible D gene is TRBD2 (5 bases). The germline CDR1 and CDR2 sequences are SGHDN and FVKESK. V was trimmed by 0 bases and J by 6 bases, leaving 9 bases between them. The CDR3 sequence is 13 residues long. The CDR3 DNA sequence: TGTGCCAGCAGCCAAGATGGAGGTGCCGAGCAGTACTTC. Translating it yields CASSQDGGAEQYF. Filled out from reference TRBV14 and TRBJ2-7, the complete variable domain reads EAGVTQFPSHSVIEKGQTVTLRCDPISGHDNLYWYRRVMGKEIKFLLHFVKESKQDESGMPNNRFLAERTGGTYSTLKVQPAELEDSGVYFCASSQDGGAEQYFGPGTRLTVT.

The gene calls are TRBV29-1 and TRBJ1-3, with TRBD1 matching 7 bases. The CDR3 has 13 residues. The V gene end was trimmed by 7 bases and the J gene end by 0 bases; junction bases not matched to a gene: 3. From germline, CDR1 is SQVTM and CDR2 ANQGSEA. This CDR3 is CSATGVSGNTIYF. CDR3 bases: TGCAGCGCCACAGGGGTCTCTGGAAACACCATATATTTT.

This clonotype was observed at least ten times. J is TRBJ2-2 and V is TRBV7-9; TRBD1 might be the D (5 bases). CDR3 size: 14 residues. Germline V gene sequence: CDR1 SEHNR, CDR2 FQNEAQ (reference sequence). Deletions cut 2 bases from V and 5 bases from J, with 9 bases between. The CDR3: CASSLTTDTGELFF. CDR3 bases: TGTGCCAGCAGCTTAACGACAGATACCGGGGAGCTGTTTTTT. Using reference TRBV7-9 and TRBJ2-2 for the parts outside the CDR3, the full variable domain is DTGVSQNPRHKITKRGQNVTFRCDPISEHNRLYWYRQTLGQGPEFLTYFQNEAQLEKSRLLSDRFSAERPKGSFSTLEIQRTEQGDSAMYLCASSLTTDTGELFFGEGSRLTVL.

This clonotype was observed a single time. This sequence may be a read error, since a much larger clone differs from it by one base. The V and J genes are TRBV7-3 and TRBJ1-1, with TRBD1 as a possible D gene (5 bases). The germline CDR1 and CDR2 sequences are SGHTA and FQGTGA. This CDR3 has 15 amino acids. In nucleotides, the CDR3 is TGTGCCAGCAGCCACCACAGGAGAGCGAACACTGAAGCTTCCTTT. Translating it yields CASSHHRRANTEASF.

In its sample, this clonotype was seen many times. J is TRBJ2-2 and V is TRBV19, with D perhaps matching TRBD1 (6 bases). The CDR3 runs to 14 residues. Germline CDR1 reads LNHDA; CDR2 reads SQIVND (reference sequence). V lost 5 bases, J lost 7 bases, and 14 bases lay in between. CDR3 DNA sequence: TGTGCCAGTAGTGTGGGACATCTTGACGGGGAGCTGTTTTTT. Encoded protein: CASSVGHLDGELFF.

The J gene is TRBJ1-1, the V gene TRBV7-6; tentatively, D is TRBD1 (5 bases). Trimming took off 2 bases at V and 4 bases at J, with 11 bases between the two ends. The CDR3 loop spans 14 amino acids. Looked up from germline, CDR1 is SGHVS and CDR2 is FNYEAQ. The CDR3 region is CASSLRGFGTEAFF. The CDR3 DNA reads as TGTGCCAGCAGCTTACGGGGGTTCGGCACTGAAGCTTTCTTT.

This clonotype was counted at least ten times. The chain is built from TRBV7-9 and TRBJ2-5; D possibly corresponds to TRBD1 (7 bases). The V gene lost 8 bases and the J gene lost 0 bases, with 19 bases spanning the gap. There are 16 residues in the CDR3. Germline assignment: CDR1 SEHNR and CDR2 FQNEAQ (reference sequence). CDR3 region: CASVNPGGWYQETQYF. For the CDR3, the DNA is TGTGCCAGCGTAAATCCAGGGGGGTGGTACCAAGAGACCCAGTACTTC.

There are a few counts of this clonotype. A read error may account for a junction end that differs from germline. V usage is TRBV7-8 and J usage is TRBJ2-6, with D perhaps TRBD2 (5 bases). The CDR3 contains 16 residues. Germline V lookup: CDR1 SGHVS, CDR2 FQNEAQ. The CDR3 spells CASSYRGEGSMNTEAF. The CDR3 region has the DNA TGTGCCAGCAGCTACCGCGGTGAAGGGAGCATGAACACTGAAGCTTTC.

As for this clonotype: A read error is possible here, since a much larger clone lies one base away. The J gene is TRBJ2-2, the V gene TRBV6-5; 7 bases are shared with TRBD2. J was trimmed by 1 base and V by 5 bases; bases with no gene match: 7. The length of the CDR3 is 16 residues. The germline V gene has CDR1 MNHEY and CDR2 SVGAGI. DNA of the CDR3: TGTGCCAGCAGTGCGGGTGGGGGGGTGAACACCGGGGAGCTGTTTTTT. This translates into CASSAGGGVNTGELFF.

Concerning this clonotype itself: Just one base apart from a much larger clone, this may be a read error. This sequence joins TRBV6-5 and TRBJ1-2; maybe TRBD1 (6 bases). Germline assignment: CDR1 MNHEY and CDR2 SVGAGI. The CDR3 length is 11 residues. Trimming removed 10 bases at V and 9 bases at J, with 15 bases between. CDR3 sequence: CATTRGASYTF. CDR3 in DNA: TGTGCCACCACCCGGGGGGCTAGCTACACCTTC.

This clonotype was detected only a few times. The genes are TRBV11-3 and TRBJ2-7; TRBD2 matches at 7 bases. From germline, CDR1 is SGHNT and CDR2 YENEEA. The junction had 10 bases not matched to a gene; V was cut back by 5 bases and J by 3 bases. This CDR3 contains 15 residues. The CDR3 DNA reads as TGTGCCAGCAGCAAAGGGCGGGAGAAGAACTACGAGCAGTACTTC. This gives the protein CASSKGREKNYEQYF.